These 9 T cell receptor beta chains originate from one sample sequenced in a study of spatial heterogeneity in lung cancer. Regarding the study as a whole: Expanded alpha and beta TCR counts within tumors tracked tumor mutation counts.

Time point: sample taken at primary tumor resection. TCRdb fed the 5' RACE reads into MiXCR, producing one record per CDR3 protein. In the table there are fewer than 8,500 distinct CDR3 sequences, roughly 7% of which are singletons. No antigens are known for them. The input for sequencing was lung tumor tissue, taken at surgery. The source is a female donor with early-stage non-small cell lung cancer.

This clonotype rates as medium-sized. This beta chain represents an off-target read in a library built for alpha chains; its size is of limited meaning. CDR3: CASSPQLGQGHQPQHF. The CDR3 DNA follows: TGTGCCAGCAGCCCCCAGCTGGGACAGGGACATCAGCCCCAGCATTTT. The genes are TRBV11-2 and TRBJ1-5; TRBD1 agrees at 9 bases. Trimming cost V 5 bases and J 5 bases; bases outside gene matches: 10. The CDR3 totals 16 residues. Germline CDR1 SGHAT, CDR2 FQNNGV.

This clonotype was seen at least ten times. As an off-target read in a library built for alpha chains, this beta chain has a frequency of little significance. The chain combines TRBV7-3 with TRBJ2-7; perhaps D is TRBD1 or TRBD2 (7 bases each). Germline CDR1 reads SGHTA; CDR2 reads FQGTGA. The CDR3 sequence is 15 residues long. V was shortened by 2 bases and J by 2 bases, with 13 bases between the two germline ends. CDR3 sequence reads: CASSLSAGQTYEQYF. Written as DNA, the CDR3 is TGTGCCAGCAGCTTATCAGCGGGACAGACCTACGAGCAGTACTTC. Full variable domain (remainder filled in from reference TRBV7-3 and TRBJ2-7): GAGVSQTPSNKVTEKGKYVELRCDPISGHTALYWYRQSLGQGPEFLIYFQGTGAADDSGLPNDRFFAVRPEGSVSTLKIQRTERGDSAVYLCASSLSAGQTYEQYFGPGTRLTVT.

This clonotype was seen repeatedly, ten times or more. This beta chain was picked up by a library intended for alpha chains and is off target, so its count carries little meaning. The chain is built from TRBV30 and TRBJ2-7, with D maybe TRBD1 (7 bases). The CDR3 extends over 15 amino acids. Germline CDR1 and CDR2: GTSNPN and SVGIG (reference sequence). Trimming shortened V by 3 bases and J by 5 bases, and 20 bases separated the two germline ends. CDR3 loop: CAWSLIGGGVDEQYF. The CDR3 nucleotides read TGTGCCTGGAGCTTAATCGGAGGGGGCGTGGACGAGCAGTACTTC.

This clonotype was counted ten times or more. Within a library made for alpha chains, this beta chain is off target, and its count is uninformative. This chain connects TRBV5-1 to TRBJ2-7; TRBD1 matches 9 bases. This CDR3 comprises 13 residues. Germline CDR1 reads SGHRS; CDR2 reads YFSETQ. V lost 6 bases to trimming and J lost 3 bases; unmatched junction nucleotides: 4. CDR3 in DNA: TGCGCCAGCAATACGGGACAGGGCTACGAGCAGTACTTC. The encoded protein is CASNTGQGYEQYF.

This clonotype was detected many times. Because this beta chain is a stray read in a library intended to capture alpha chains, its abundance should not be given much weight. This sequence joins TRBV12-3 or TRBV12-4 and TRBJ2-3; 7 bases are a match to TRBD2. The CDR3 runs to 15 residues. The V and J ends lost 3 bases and 4 bases, in that order; junction bases with no gene match: 7. In DNA, the CDR3 is TGTGCCAGCAGTTTTGCGGGAGTATTGGCAGATACGCAGTATTTT. It yields the protein CASSFAGVLADTQYF.

Points on this clonotype: Since the library was made to target alpha chains, this beta chain is a stray read and its abundance is not meaningful. The chain carries TRBV6-1 and TRBJ2-7; D may be TRBD1 or TRBD2 (5 bases each). CDR1 is MNHNS and CDR2 is SASEGT in the germline V gene. The ends were cut back, 3 bases at V and 4 bases at J, with 13 bases in the middle. This CDR3 is 14 amino acids long. DNA of the CDR3: TGTGCCAGCAGTGATTGGGACGGCCTTTACGAGCAGTACTTC. As protein: CASSDWDGLYEQYF.

Relative to its sample, this clonotype is medium-sized. This beta chain is a stray read from a library made for alpha chains; its abundance is not meaningful. The chain couples TRBV28 to TRBJ1-4, with TRBD1 matching 10 bases. V shed 6 bases and J 8 bases; nucleotides not matched to a gene: 9. Germline V gene data show CDR1 as MDHEN and CDR2 as SYDVKM. This CDR3 spans 15 amino acids. CDR3 loop: CASRAWDRGPEKLFF. CDR3 in DNA: TGTGCCAGCAGAGCCTGGGACAGGGGCCCCGAAAAACTGTTTTTT.

Notes on this clonotype: This beta chain represents an off-target read in a library built for alpha chains; its size is of limited meaning. The chain is built from TRBV7-9 and TRBJ1-4, with 8 bases that match TRBD1. J gave up 3 bases and V 3 bases, and 21 bases lay outside the gene matches. CDR1 SEHNR and CDR2 FQNEAQ come from the germline V gene (reference sequence). This CDR3 region has 21 residues. The CDR3 DNA follows: TGTGCCAGCAGCTTTTACCGGGACAGGCTATCTTTAGGAGGTCCTAATGAAAAACTGTTTTTT. Residues: CASSFYRDRLSLGGPNEKLFF.

Judged by abundance, this clonotype is medium-sized. Because this beta chain is a stray read in a library intended to capture alpha chains, its abundance should not be given much weight. The chain carries TRBV27 and TRBJ1-1; no clear D gene. This CDR3 is built from 15 residues. V gave up 4 bases and J gave up 4 bases, with 16 bases separating them. The germline gives CDR1 MNHEY, CDR2 SMNVEV (reference sequence). DNA for the CDR3: TGTGCCAGCAGTTATGCCGCGGGTGGATCCACTGAAGCTTTCTTT. It specifies CASSYAAGGSTEAFF.